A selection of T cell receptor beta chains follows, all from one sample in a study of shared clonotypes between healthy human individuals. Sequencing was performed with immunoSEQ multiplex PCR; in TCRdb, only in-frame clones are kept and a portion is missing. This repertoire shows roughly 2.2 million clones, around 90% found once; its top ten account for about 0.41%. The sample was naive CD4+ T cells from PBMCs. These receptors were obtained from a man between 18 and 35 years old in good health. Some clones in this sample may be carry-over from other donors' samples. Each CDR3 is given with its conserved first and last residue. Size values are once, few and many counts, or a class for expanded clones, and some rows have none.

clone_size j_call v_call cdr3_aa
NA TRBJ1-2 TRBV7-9 CASSLGGADTQYYGYTF
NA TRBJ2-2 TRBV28 CASSLLGANTGELFF
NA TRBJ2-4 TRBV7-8 CASSSGTLQYF
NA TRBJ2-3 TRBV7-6 CASSPGGYTQYF
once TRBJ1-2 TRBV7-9 CASSFQQGPWDYGYTF
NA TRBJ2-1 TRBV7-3 CASSPYSGTGAYNEQFF
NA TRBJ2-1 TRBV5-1 CASSLTSGITEQFF
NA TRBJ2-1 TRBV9 CASSVIGGSTAYNEQFF
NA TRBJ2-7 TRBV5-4 CASSAPGDLVYEQYF
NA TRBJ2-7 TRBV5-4 CASSLVLSSGTYEQYF
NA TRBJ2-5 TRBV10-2 CASRGLAGTEETQYF
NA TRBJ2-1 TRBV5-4 CASSLYLAAYNEQFF
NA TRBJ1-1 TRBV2 CASSDRWAFF
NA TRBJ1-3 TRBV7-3 CASSFSGGNTIYF
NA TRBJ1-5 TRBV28 CASSLWANQPQHF
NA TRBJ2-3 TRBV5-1 CASSLAQLTDTQYF